The 14 T cell receptor beta chains given below trace back to one sample, sequenced in a study of blood T cell repertoires in COVID-19. TCRdb's table, derived via immunoSEQ multiplex PCR, lists solely in-frame clones and lacks some. This sample yields around 160,000 clones, of which over 80% are seen a single time; 5.5% to 7.5% belongs to the top ten. The sample was PBMCs or T cells enriched from blood (not recorded which). Receptors were obtained from a woman aged 50 to 60 who had been exposed to COVID-19.

The gene calls are TRBV10-1 and TRBJ2-7; weak D call: TRBD1 (6 bases). Germline-derived CDR1 and CDR2 are WNHNN and SYGVQD (reference sequence). The germline V and J ends were trimmed by 6 bases and 4 bases, with 13 bases remaining between them. The length of the CDR3 is 13 residues. CDR3 amino acids: CASSSLRGYEQYF. The CDR3 region has the DNA TGCGCCAGCAGCTCCCTTAGGGGGTACGAGCAGTACTTC.

This clone was seen a few times. The chain combines TRBV19 with TRBJ1-2, with D perhaps TRBD1 (5 bases). The CDR3 is 15 amino acids. The germline CDR1 and CDR2 sequences are LNHDA and SQIVND (reference sequence). The V and J ends lost 2 bases and 4 bases respectively, with 14 bases between them. This CDR3 is CASSITSVGGYGYTF. The DNA of the CDR3 is TGTGCCAGTAGTATAACTTCGGTGGGGGGCTATGGCTACACCTTC.

J is TRBJ2-7 and V is TRBV7-8, with D possibly matching TRBD2 (6 bases). CDR1 is SGHVS, CDR2 FQNEAQ, per germline. This CDR3 is built from 13 residues. Between the trimmed V and J ends, which lost 8 bases and 2 bases, there was a span of 13 bases. CDR3 residues: CASGWGRTYEQYF. DNA of the CDR3: TGTGCCAGCGGGTGGGGGAGGACCTACGAGCAGTACTTC.

V and J are TRBV7-9 and TRBJ1-1; the match to TRBD1 covers 8 bases. V dropped 4 bases and J dropped 7; count of bases not matched to a gene: 5. Germline values: CDR1 SEHNR, CDR2 FQNEAQ (reference sequence). The CDR3 has 13 amino acids. CDR3 sequence: CASSSNRGDEAFF. The CDR3 nucleotides are TGTGCCAGCAGCTCCAACAGGGGGGATGAAGCTTTCTTT.

The chain is built from TRBV2 and TRBJ1-6, with a tentative D call TRBD1 (6 bases). CDR1 is SNHLY, CDR2 FYNNEI, per germline. V dropped 6 bases and J dropped 1 base, with 13 bases sitting between them. The CDR3 runs to 16 residues. The CDR3 region is CASRVRTVSYNSPLHF. CDR3 nucleotide sequence: TGTGCCAGCAGGGTCAGGACAGTTTCCTATAATTCACCCCTCCACTTT.

The chain carries TRBV19 and TRBJ2-7; no definite D call. Germline CDR1 LNHDA, CDR2 SQIVND (reference sequence). Trimming cost V 8 bases and J 0 bases, with 11 bases left between them. The CDR3 is 13 amino acids. Written as DNA, the CDR3 is TGTGCCAGTCGTGCTAGGAGCTCCTACGAGCAGTACTTC. Translated, it gives CASRARSSYEQYF.

The chain combines TRBV7-6 with TRBJ1-1; no clear D. The CDR3 has 13 residues. V was clipped by 1 base and J by 6 bases, with 9 bases between them. Germline V gives CDR1 SGHVS, CDR2 FNYEAQ. This CDR3 is CASSLGRGSEAFF. The CDR3 DNA reads TGTGCCAGCAGCTTAGGACGGGGATCTGAAGCTTTCTTT.

This clone was observed a single time. V and J are TRBV6-5 and TRBJ2-1, with TRBD1 matching 9 bases. Germline V gives CDR1 MNHEY, CDR2 SVGAGI. V was clipped by 2 bases and J by 7 bases; unmatched bases: 9. The CDR3 extends over 16 amino acids. Here the CDR3 DNA reads TGTGCCAGCAGTTACACCGGACAGGGGCGGGGGAATGAGCAGTTCTTC. Translated, it gives CASSYTGQGRGNEQFF.

This rearrangement joins TRBV7-2 to TRBJ1-3, with D possibly matching TRBD1 (6 bases). V lost 5 bases, J lost 0 bases, and 14 bases lay in between. The CDR3 has 16 amino acids. Germline-derived CDR1 and CDR2 are SGHTA and FQGNSA. The CDR3 nucleotides are TGTGCCAGCAGCCACAGGGACGGTCTCTCTGGAAACACCATATATTTT. Translated: CASSHRDGLSGNTIYF. Looking up the rest from reference TRBV7-2 and TRBJ1-3 gives the full variable domain: GAGVSQSPSNKVTEKGKDVELRCDPISGHTALYWYRQSLGQGLEFLIYFQGNSAPDKSGLPSDRFSAERTGGSVSTLTIQRTQQEDSAVYLCASSHRDGLSGNTIYFGEGSWLTVV.

The rearrangement uses TRBV7-9 and TRBJ1-2, with a possible D match to TRBD1 (5 bases). Per the germline V gene, CDR1 is SEHNR and CDR2 is FQNEAQ (reference sequence). Trimming took off 5 bases at V and 4 bases at J, with 14 bases between the two ends. The CDR3 has 14 residues. DNA of the CDR3: TGTGCCAGCAGCCATCCTGACAGACGCTATGGCTACACCTTC. Amino acid sequence: CASSHPDRRYGYTF.

This chain connects TRBV19 to TRBJ1-2; possibly TRBD1 for D (6 bases). Germline V gene sequence: CDR1 LNHDA, CDR2 SQIVND (reference sequence). The CDR3 spans 15 residues. The V end lost 2 bases, the J end lost 0 bases, and 10 bases lay between the germline ends. CDR3 amino acids: CASSIRTAANYGYTF. CDR3 nucleotide sequence: TGTGCCAGTAGTATACGGACAGCAGCTAACTATGGCTACACCTTC.

This chain connects TRBV6-6 to TRBJ1-1; 10 nucleotides agree with TRBD1. Per germline, CDR1 MNHNY and CDR2 SVGAGI (reference sequence). With V trimmed by 2 bases and J by 0 bases, 3 bases remained unmatched. The CDR3 extends over 16 amino acids. The CDR3 spells CASSYQGQGLNTEAFF. In nucleotides, the CDR3 is TGTGCCAGCAGTTACCAGGGACAGGGGCTGAACACTGAAGCTTTCTTT.

The chain joins TRBV7-8 to TRBJ1-1; unclear D gene. Trimming removed 8 bases from V and 1 base from J, with 14 bases in between. Germline loops: CDR1 SGHVS, CDR2 FQNEAQ. This CDR3 comprises 14 residues. The CDR3 loop is CASAFGISNTEAFF. The CDR3 DNA reads TGTGCCAGCGCCTTCGGGATATCGAACACTGAAGCTTTCTTT.

The chain carries TRBV25-1 and TRBJ1-1, with D maybe TRBD1 (5 bases). Per the germline V gene, CDR1 is MGHDK and CDR2 is SYGVNS. The CDR3 totals 14 residues. Trimming removed 4 bases at V and 0 bases at J, with 9 bases between. The CDR3 DNA is TGTGCCAGCAGTGGTACAGGATTGAACACTGAAGCTTTCTTT. Translation gives CASSGTGLNTEAFF.